This TCR beta chain was sequenced for a study of graft-versus-host responses after intestinal transplantation. Study summary: Anti-thymocyte globulin was used for induction in all recipients, who then took tacrolimus and steroids for 3 to 4 years. Findings of the study overall: Allograft graft-versus-host to host-versus-graft clonal ratios ran high in patients with graft-donor T cell macrochimerism. Early after transplant, HvG declines were associated with peak levels of circulating GvH clones. Investigators detected GvH clones in recipient marrow, with some emerging earlier in ileum or blood.

Points on this clone: Its antigen is unknown.

Using immunoSEQ multiplex PCR, the repertoire was profiled, and TCRdb retains in-frame clones only, with some absent. The sample records over 75,000 clones, about 82% being singletons. This specimen consisted of PBMCs, obtained 255 days after intestinal transplant. This clonotype was obtained from a human patient who received an intestinal transplant, so some T cells may come from the graft donor.

Here the CDR3 DNA reads TGCGCCAGCAGCGCGGGGGGGAGACCGGGACCCTCTGGAAACACCATATATTTT. Residues: CASSAGGRPGPSGNTIYF. The chain is built from TRBV5-1 and TRBJ1-3; D might be TRBD1 (5 bases). There are 18 residues in the CDR3. With 4 bases removed from V and 0 bases from J, the gap between germline ends came to 20 bases. Germline values: CDR1 SGHRS, CDR2 YFSETQ. The variable domain in full, completed from reference TRBV5-1 and TRBJ1-3, reads KAGVTQTPRYLIKTRGQQVTLSCSPISGHRSVSWYQQTPGQGLQFLFEYFSETQRNKGNFPGRFSGRQFSNSRSEMNVSTLELGDSALYLCASSAGGRPGPSGNTIYFGEGSWLTVV.